The 15 T cell receptor beta chains reported below all come from one sample, sequenced in a study of technical replicates of blood from several donors. Sequencing was performed with immunoSEQ multiplex PCR; in TCRdb, only in-frame clones are kept and a portion is missing. This table holds around 100,000 clones, 96% found once. The sample taken for sequencing was T cells isolated from PBMCs. The receptors originated from a human donor in good health.

The V gene is TRBV9, the J gene TRBJ1-3; the D is unclear. Germline values: CDR1 SGDLS, CDR2 YYNGEE. The length of the CDR3 is 15 residues. The ends were cut back, 0 bases at V and 3 bases at J, with 10 bases in the middle. This chain's CDR3 is CASSVAEGGGNTIYF. CDR3 DNA sequence: TGTGCCAGCAGCGTAGCTGAGGGTGGTGGAAACACCATATATTTT.

This clone was seen once. V usage is TRBV28 and J usage is TRBJ2-5; D call uncertain. Germline CDR1 and CDR2: MDHEN and SYDVKM. The CDR3 has 11 amino acids. V was trimmed by 4 bases and J by 3 bases, leaving 3 bases between them. The CDR3 sequence: CASSSEETQYF. CDR3 nucleotides: TGTGCCAGCAGTTCCGAAGAGACCCAGTACTTC.

The chain employs TRBV5-1 and TRBJ2-7; maybe TRBD1 (5 bases). CDR3 size: 15 residues. Germline V lookup: CDR1 SGHRS, CDR2 YFSETQ. Trimming removed 2 bases from V and 2 bases from J, with 14 bases in between. CDR3 sequence reads: CASSLAGIGAYEQYF. In DNA, the CDR3 is TGCGCCAGCAGCTTAGCAGGGATCGGAGCCTACGAGCAGTACTTC.

This sequence joins TRBV28 and TRBJ2-1; 9 positions match TRBD1. The CDR3 loop spans 16 amino acids. V shed 5 bases and J 3 bases; nucleotides not matched to a gene: 8. Germline-derived CDR1 and CDR2 are MDHEN and SYDVKM. This CDR3 reads CASSGNRDRDYNEQFF. The CDR3 region has the DNA TGTGCCAGCAGTGGAAACCGGGACAGGGACTACAATGAGCAGTTCTTC.

The J gene is TRBJ1-2, the V gene TRBV5-1; 12 nucleotides match TRBD1. The CDR3 has 16 residues. Per the germline V gene, CDR1 is SGHRS and CDR2 is YFSETQ. V shed 0 bases and J 4 bases; nucleotides not matched to a gene: 4. CDR3: CASSLDWDRGLYGYTF. CDR3 sequence (DNA): TGCGCCAGCAGCTTGGATTGGGACAGGGGGCTCTATGGCTACACCTTC.

This chain links TRBV7-9 with TRBJ2-2; 9 bases are a match to TRBD2. Germline CDR1 is SEHNR and CDR2 is FQNEAQ (reference sequence). The length of the CDR3 is 16 residues. With 6 bases clipped from V and 3 bases from J, the junction kept 8 bases outside the gene matches. DNA for the CDR3: TGTGCCAGCAGAACGGGGATAGCGGGGGACACCGGGGAGCTGTTTTTT. It yields the protein CASRTGIAGDTGELFF.

The chain is built from TRBV7-9 and TRBJ1-4, with 7 bases identical to TRBD1. The germline CDR1 and CDR2 sequences are SEHNR and FQNEAQ (reference sequence). The CDR3 is made up of 15 amino acids. The V and J ends lost 5 bases and 7 bases, in that order; junction bases with no gene match: 10. This CDR3 reads CASSPGGRGFEKLFF. CDR3 bases: TGTGCCAGCAGCCCAGGCGGCAGGGGGTTTGAAAAACTGTTTTTT.

CDR3 DNA sequence: TGTGCCAGCAGCCAGGGACAGGGTGGCTACACCTTC. This gives the protein CASSQGQGGYTF. The chain links TRBV4-2 to TRBJ1-2; TRBD1 matches at 9 bases. Trimming cost V 3 bases and J 7 bases; bases outside gene matches: 0. The CDR3 is made up of 12 amino acids. Germline V CDR1 and CDR2: LGHNA, YNFKEQ.

This chain connects TRBV28 to TRBJ2-5; 8 bases are shared with TRBD1. Germline lookup yields CDR1 MDHEN and CDR2 SYDVKM. Losses at the gene ends were 3 bases for V and 12 bases for J; bases not matched to a gene: 9. The CDR3 runs 13 residues. CDR3 protein: CASSFPGTGKKYF. The CDR3 nucleotides read TGTGCCAGCAGTTTCCCCGGGACAGGCAAGAAGTACTTC.

The chain is built from TRBV6-1 and TRBJ2-1; 11 nucleotides align to TRBD2. Germline-derived CDR1 and CDR2 are MNHNS and SASEGT. V dropped 6 bases and J dropped 4; count of bases not matched to a gene: 5. This CDR3 spans 15 amino acids. This chain's CDR3 is CASRGGLADYNEQFF. CDR3 DNA sequence: TGTGCCAGCAGGGGGGGACTAGCGGATTACAATGAGCAGTTCTTC.

The CDR3 nucleotides read TGTGCCAGCAGCGAGTTTGCGGGACAGGGAACGAACGAGCAGTACTTC. It translates to CASSEFAGQGTNEQYF. The chain couples TRBV7-2 to TRBJ2-7; 9 positions match TRBD1. With V trimmed by 5 bases and J by 5 bases, 13 bases remained unmatched. Per germline, CDR1 SGHTA and CDR2 FQGNSA. The CDR3 loop spans 16 amino acids. Using reference TRBV7-2 and TRBJ2-7 for the parts outside the CDR3, the full variable domain is GAGVSQSPSNKVTEKGKDVELRCDPISGHTALYWYRQSLGQGLEFLIYFQGNSAPDKSGLPSDRFSAERTGGSVSTLTIQRTQQEDSAVYLCASSEFAGQGTNEQYFGPGTRLTVT.

The chain recombines TRBV6-6 with TRBJ1-3; the D gene is possibly TRBD1 (5 bases). V lost 4 bases and J 0 bases, leaving 10 bases between the germline ends. The CDR3 totals 15 residues. Per the germline V gene, CDR1 is MNHNY and CDR2 is SVGAGI (reference sequence). The CDR3 region is CASSWTQSSGNTIYF. The CDR3 nucleotides read TGTGCCAGCAGTTGGACACAGTCCTCTGGAAACACCATATATTTT.

The chain has TRBV6-5 and TRBJ1-4, with a tentative D call TRBD1 (6 bases). The CDR3 has 14 residues. V was pared by 8 bases and J by 5 bases, with 15 bases between. In germline, CDR1 is MNHEY, CDR2 SVGAGI. The CDR3 DNA sequence: TGTGCCAGCTCTGGGGACAACCTAAATGAAAAACTGTTTTTT. It yields the protein CASSGDNLNEKLFF.

The V gene is TRBV6-5, the J gene TRBJ2-3; D possibly corresponds to TRBD1 (7 bases). Germline lookup yields CDR1 MNHEY and CDR2 SVGAGI. V lost 8 bases and J 8 bases, leaving 14 bases between the germline ends. The CDR3 runs 12 residues. The CDR3, as DNA: TGTGCCAGCGGAGGGGGCAGCGGTACGCAGTATTTT. This gives the protein CASGGGSGTQYF.

This clone has a single count. V is TRBV7-9 and J is TRBJ2-3; D uncertain. CDR3 size: 15 residues. Germline V gene sequence: CDR1 SEHNR, CDR2 FQNEAQ (reference sequence). V shed 4 bases and J shed 0 bases, with 11 bases lying between them. The CDR3 DNA reads as TGTGCCAGCAGCTATAGCAGATACAGCACAGATACGCAGTATTTT. Its translation is CASSYSRYSTDTQYF.